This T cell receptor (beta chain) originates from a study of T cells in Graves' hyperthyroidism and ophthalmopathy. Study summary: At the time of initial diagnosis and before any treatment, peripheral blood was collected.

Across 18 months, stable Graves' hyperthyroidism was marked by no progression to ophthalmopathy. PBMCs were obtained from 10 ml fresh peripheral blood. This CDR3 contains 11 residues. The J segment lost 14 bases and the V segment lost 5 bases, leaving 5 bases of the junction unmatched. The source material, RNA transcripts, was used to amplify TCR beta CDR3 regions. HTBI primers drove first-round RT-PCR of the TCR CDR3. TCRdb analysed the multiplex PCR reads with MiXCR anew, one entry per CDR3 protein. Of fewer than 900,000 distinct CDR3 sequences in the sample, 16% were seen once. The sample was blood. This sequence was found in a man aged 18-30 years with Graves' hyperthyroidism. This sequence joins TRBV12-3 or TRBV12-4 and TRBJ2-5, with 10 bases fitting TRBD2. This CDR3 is CASSPGTSEYF. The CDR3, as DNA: TGTGCCAGCAGTCCAGGGACTAGCGAATACTTC.